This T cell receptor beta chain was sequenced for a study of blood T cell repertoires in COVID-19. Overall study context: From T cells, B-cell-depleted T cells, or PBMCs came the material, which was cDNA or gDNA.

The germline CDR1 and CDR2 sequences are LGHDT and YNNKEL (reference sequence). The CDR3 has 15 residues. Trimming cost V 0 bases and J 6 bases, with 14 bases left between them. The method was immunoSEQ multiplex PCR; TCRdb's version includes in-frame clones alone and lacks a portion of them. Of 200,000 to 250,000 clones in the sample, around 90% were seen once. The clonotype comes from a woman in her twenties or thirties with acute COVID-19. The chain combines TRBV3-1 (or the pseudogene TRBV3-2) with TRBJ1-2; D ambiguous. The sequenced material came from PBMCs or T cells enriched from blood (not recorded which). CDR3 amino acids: CASSQEITEADGYTF. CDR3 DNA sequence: TGTGCCAGCAGCCAAGAAATCACGGAGGCTGATGGCTACACCTTC.